Sequencing of this TCR beta chain was carried out in a study of cytomegalovirus exposure and HLA in healthy donors. A word on this clone: Its antigen is currently unknown.

It was with 60 Vbeta and 13 Jbeta primers that the PCR ran. Original analysis: Later analysis identified 65 million to 80 million unique TCR beta chains, roughly 11 million shared. The data were produced by immunoSEQ multiplex PCR, yet TCRdb's version contains in-frame clones alone and is incomplete. V and J calls plus clone size are reproduced from that table; the DNA served to infer D and trimming. Of around 200,000 clones in the sample, 84% were seen once. The germline CDR1 and CDR2 sequences are MNHEY and SVGAGI. This CDR3 contains 14 residues. V gave up 7 bases and J gave up 3 bases; unmatched junction bases: 5. Points from the study as a whole: Productive status was seen about 87% or about 30% of the time for most TCR beta V segments in an earlier analysis. Upon later analysis, HLA-associated TCR beta chains proved more clonally expanded than other, equally common chains. An analysis was carried out later, and it reportedly showed fewer N-insertions in an Asian-associated ancestry cluster than the roughly 670-donor mean.

This sequence joins TRBV6-5 and TRBJ2-5; the match to TRBD2 covers 10 bases. The sequenced sample consisted of PBMCs. The origin of this receptor is a girl aged 2 to 9 in good health and CMV-seropositive. CDR3 sequence: CASTPSGREETQYF. The CDR3 nucleotides read TGTGCCAGCACCCCGAGCGGGAGGGAAGAGACCCAGTACTTC.